What follows are 21 T cell receptor beta chains derived from one specimen sequenced in a study of blood T cell repertoires in COVID-19. This table comes from immunoSEQ multiplex PCR, and its TCRdb copy is limited to in-frame clones, with some not included. The repertoire consists of under 250,000 clones, with 70% to 90% occurring once and the leading ten covering 6% to 7%. Sequencing was carried out using peripheral blood. Source of these receptors: a woman in her fifties or sixties with active or convalescent COVID-19.

This rearrangement joins TRBV6-5 to TRBJ2-1; TRBD2 aligns across 10 bases. The CDR3 is made up of 14 amino acids. Trimming cost V 8 bases and J 2 bases; bases outside gene matches: 3. Germline values: CDR1 MNHEY, CDR2 SVGAGI. The CDR3 reads CASGLAEAYNEQFF. The CDR3 nucleotides are TGTGCCAGCGGACTAGCGGAAGCCTACAATGAGCAGTTCTTC.

The chain employs TRBV5-1 and TRBJ2-5; TRBD2 matches at 9 bases. Germline-derived CDR1 and CDR2 are SGHRS and YFSETQ. V shed 0 bases, J shed 7 bases, and the junction held 10 bases outside the gene matches. The CDR3 runs 16 residues. The CDR3, as DNA: TGCGCCAGCAGCTTGGCCGGTAGCGGGAGAGTAGGGACCCAGTACTTC. Protein: CASSLAGSGRVGTQYF.

The gene calls are TRBV7-8 and TRBJ2-7, with a weak D call TRBD2 (6 bases). Trimming took 4 bases from V and 0 from J, leaving 13 bases between them. CDR1 is SGHVS and CDR2 is FQNEAQ in the germline V gene. The length of the CDR3 is 15 residues. DNA for the CDR3: TGTGCCAGCAGCTCTTGGGACGGGGGCTCCTACGAGCAGTACTTC. This encodes CASSSWDGGSYEQYF.

The gene calls are TRBV5-1 and TRBJ2-1, with 14 bases lining up with TRBD2. The CDR3 length is 15 residues. From germline, CDR1 is SGHRS and CDR2 YFSETQ. The junction had 8 bases not matched to a gene; V was cut back by 5 bases and J by 10 bases. The CDR3 region has the DNA TGCGCCAGCAGTTCGGGACTAGCGGGAGTGGGGGAGCAGTTCTTC. Translating gives CASSSGLAGVGEQFF.

This clone has just a few counts. V and J are TRBV14 and TRBJ2-1; D is perhaps TRBD2 (6 bases). The V end lost 3 bases, the J end lost 6 bases, and 9 bases lay between the germline ends. Germline lookup yields CDR1 SGHDN and CDR2 FVKESK. This CDR3 has 13 residues. CDR3 protein: CASSHKAGNEQFF. The CDR3 DNA sequence: TGTGCCAGCAGCCATAAAGCGGGCAATGAGCAGTTCTTC.

The chain combines TRBV6-5 with TRBJ2-2, with 7 nucleotides matching TRBD1. Germline loops: CDR1 MNHEY, CDR2 SVGAGI. The CDR3 runs 14 residues. V shed 6 bases, J shed 1 base, and the junction held 2 bases outside the gene matches. CDR3 DNA sequence: TGTGCCAGCAGGGGGGACAGGAACACCGGGGAGCTGTTTTTT. Translating gives CASRGDRNTGELFF.

The sample holds one count of this clone. V is TRBV19 and J is TRBJ1-1; D gene uncertain. Between the trimmed V and J ends, which lost 1 base and 1 base, there was a span of 7 bases. Germline assignment: CDR1 LNHDA and CDR2 SQIVND (reference sequence). The CDR3 is made up of 14 amino acids. CDR3 DNA: TGTGCCAGTAGTATAGGGGCAGCGAACACTGAAGCTTTCTTT. Protein sequence: CASSIGAANTEAFF.

V is TRBV7-9 and J is TRBJ2-1; tentative D call: TRBD1 (6 bases). This CDR3 has 17 amino acids. The V gene lost 5 bases and the J gene lost 0 bases, with 17 bases spanning the gap. CDR1 is SEHNR and CDR2 is FQNEAQ in the germline V gene (reference sequence). The chain's CDR3 is CASSPPTGLYSYNEQFF. As DNA, the CDR3 is TGTGCCAGCAGCCCCCCGACAGGTCTTTACTCCTACAATGAGCAGTTCTTC. Complete variable domain (other parts from reference TRBV7-9 and TRBJ2-1): DTGVSQNPRHKITKRGQNVTFRCDPISEHNRLYWYRQTLGQGPEFLTYFQNEAQLEKSRLLSDRFSAERPKGSFSTLEIQRTEQGDSAMYLCASSPPTGLYSYNEQFFGPGTRLTVL.

V gene TRBV6-2 or TRBV6-3 combines with J gene TRBJ1-4, with 9 bases fitting TRBD1. Per germline, CDR1 MNHEY and CDR2 SVGEGT. The CDR3 runs to 14 residues. V gave up 3 bases and J gave up 8 bases; unmatched junction bases: 4. CDR3 residues: CASSYGTGPEKLFF. Here the CDR3 DNA reads TGTGCCAGCAGTTATGGGACAGGGCCCGAAAAACTGTTTTTT.

The chain joins TRBV15 to TRBJ2-1, with D possibly TRBD1 on 6 matching bases. The CDR3 sequence is 15 residues long. Trimming removed 0 bases at V and 4 bases at J, with 10 bases between. From germline, CDR1 is LNHNV and CDR2 YYDKDF (reference sequence). In DNA, the CDR3 is TGTGCCACCAGCAGAGATAAGGACAGTTACAATGAGCAGTTCTTC. Amino acids: CATSRDKDSYNEQFF.

The chain links TRBV11-2 to TRBJ2-4; D may be TRBD2 (7 bases). Trimming cost V 2 bases and J 6 bases, with 14 bases left between them. CDR3 size: 15 residues. From germline, CDR1 is SGHAT and CDR2 FQNNGV. The CDR3, as DNA: TGTGCCAGCAGCTTAACTGGGGGGGCTTTAAACATTCAGTACTTC. Protein: CASSLTGGALNIQYF.

The chain combines TRBV6-1 with TRBJ2-2; a weak D match, TRBD2 (6 bases). CDR3 size: 15 residues. Germline V gene data show CDR1 as MNHNS and CDR2 as SASEGT. V was trimmed by 0 bases and J by 6 bases, leaving 11 bases between them. The CDR3 nucleotides are TGTGCCAGCAGTGAAGCCGAGACTAGTTCCGGGGAGCTGTTTTTT. Its protein is CASSEAETSSGELFF.

The V and J genes are TRBV5-1 and TRBJ2-7; 10 bases align to TRBD2. V lost 0 bases and J lost 0; bases outside the gene matches: 0. Germline V gene lookup returns CDR1 SGHRS and CDR2 YFSETQ. The CDR3 contains 15 residues. Here the CDR3 DNA reads TGCGCCAGCAGCTTGGCTAGCGGGGGCTCCTACGAGCAGTACTTC. The encoded protein is CASSLASGGSYEQYF.

The rearrangement uses TRBV10-2 and TRBJ2-1; the D gene is possibly TRBD2 (5 bases). Germline V gene lookup returns CDR1 WSHSY and CDR2 SAAADI. This CDR3 spans 14 amino acids. Between the trimmed V and J ends, which lost 3 bases and 2 bases, there was a span of 8 bases. The chain's CDR3 is CASSERTPYNEQFF. The CDR3 DNA reads TGCGCCAGCAGTGAAAGGACTCCCTACAATGAGCAGTTCTTC.

CDR3 residues: CASILTGYTEAFF. Written as DNA, the CDR3 is TGTGCCAGCATCTTGACAGGCTACACTGAAGCTTTCTTT. The rearrangement links TRBV28 to TRBJ1-1, with D maybe TRBD1 (6 bases). Germline V gene lookup returns CDR1 MDHEN and CDR2 SYDVKM. V was clipped by 7 bases and J by 3 bases, with 12 bases between them. CDR3 size: 13 residues.

This sequence joins TRBV7-9 and TRBJ1-3, with no clear D. The germline V and J ends were trimmed by 5 bases and 0 bases, with 8 bases remaining between them. Per the germline V gene, CDR1 is SEHNR and CDR2 is FQNEAQ (reference sequence). There are 14 residues in the CDR3. The chain's CDR3 is CASSNNPSGNTIYF. The DNA for the CDR3 is TGTGCCAGCAGCAACAACCCCTCTGGAAACACCATATATTTT. Supplemented by reference TRBV7-9 and TRBJ1-3, the full variable domain reads DTGVSQNPRHKITKRGQNVTFRCDPISEHNRLYWYRQTLGQGPEFLTYFQNEAQLEKSRLLSDRFSAERPKGSFSTLEIQRTEQGDSAMYLCASSNNPSGNTIYFGEGSWLTVV.

The chain is built from TRBV5-1 and TRBJ2-6; a possible D gene is TRBD2 (6 bases). The CDR3 runs to 14 residues. Between the trimmed V and J ends, which lost 7 bases and 2 bases, there was a span of 10 bases. Germline CDR1 reads SGHRS; CDR2 reads YFSETQ. This CDR3 is CASVRGPGANVLTF. The DNA for the CDR3 is TGCGCCAGCGTGCGGGGTCCTGGGGCCAACGTCCTGACTTTC.

The chain couples TRBV6-4 to TRBJ1-6; D gene unclear. The CDR3 runs to 14 residues. V lost 0 bases and J 7 bases, leaving 7 bases between the germline ends. The germline gives CDR1 MRHNA, CDR2 SNTAGT. This CDR3 is CASSDSWENSPLHF. DNA of the CDR3: TGTGCCAGCAGTGACTCGTGGGAGAATTCACCCCTCCACTTT.

In this sample, this clone turned up once. The rearrangement links TRBV18 to TRBJ2-3; 9 bases are a match to TRBD1. V was pared by 2 bases and J by 3 bases, with 6 bases of the junction left unmatched. The CDR3 is 16 amino acids. Looked up from germline, CDR1 is KGHSH and CDR2 is LQKENI. For the CDR3, the DNA is TGTGCCAGCTCACCAAGGGCCGGGACAGGGACAGATACGCAGTATTTT. Translating gives CASSPRAGTGTDTQYF.

The rearrangement joins TRBV19 to TRBJ1-5; D might be TRBD1 (5 bases). V dropped 3 bases and J dropped 4 bases, with 7 bases sitting between them. CDR3 length: 13 amino acids. The germline V gene encodes CDR1 LNHDA and CDR2 SQIVND (reference sequence). The CDR3 here is CASSIGGNQPQHF. CDR3 DNA sequence: TGTGCCAGTAGTATCGGGGGGAATCAGCCCCAGCATTTT.

J is TRBJ2-5 and V is TRBV5-1; 7 positions match TRBD2. The CDR3 is 15 residues long. Germline V gives CDR1 SGHRS, CDR2 YFSETQ. With V trimmed by 4 bases and J by 5 bases, 11 bases remained unmatched. DNA of the CDR3: TGCGCCAGCAGCGGGAGGGACCCAACCAGGGAGACCCAGTACTTC. It codes for CASSGRDPTRETQYF. Using reference TRBV5-1 and TRBJ2-5 for the parts outside the CDR3, the full variable domain is KAGVTQTPRYLIKTRGQQVTLSCSPISGHRSVSWYQQTPGQGLQFLFEYFSETQRNKGNFPGRFSGRQFSNSRSEMNVSTLELGDSALYLCASSGRDPTRETQYFGPGTRLLVL.